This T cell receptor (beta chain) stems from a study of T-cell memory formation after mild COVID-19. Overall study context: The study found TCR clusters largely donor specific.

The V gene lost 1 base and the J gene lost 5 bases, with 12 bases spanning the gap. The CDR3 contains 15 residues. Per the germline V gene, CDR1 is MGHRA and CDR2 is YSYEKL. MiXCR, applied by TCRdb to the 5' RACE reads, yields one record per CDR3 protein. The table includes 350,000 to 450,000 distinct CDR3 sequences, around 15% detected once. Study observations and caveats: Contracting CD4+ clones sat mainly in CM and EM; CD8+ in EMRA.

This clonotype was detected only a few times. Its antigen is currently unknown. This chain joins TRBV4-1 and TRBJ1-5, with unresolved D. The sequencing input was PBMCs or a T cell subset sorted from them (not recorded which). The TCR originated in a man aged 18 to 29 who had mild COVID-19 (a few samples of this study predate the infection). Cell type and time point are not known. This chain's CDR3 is CASSQVSLPDQPQHF. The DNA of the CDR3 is TGCGCCAGCAGCCAAGTATCGCTACCCGATCAGCCCCAGCATTTT.